This section outlines one T cell receptor beta chain sequence together with its context. Its target is unknown. The data derive from a study of cytomegalovirus exposure and HLA in healthy donors. The study, taken as a whole, reports: A few chains linked to CMV were shown in vitro to be specific for CMV antigens. When presence/absence was analysed, sequencing depth was taken to be roughly uniform across donors. Rarity held for most TCR sequences, but there were some public TCRs that occurred in many donors.

Trimming stripped 1 base from V and 2 bases from J, with 11 bases between. The V gene's germline CDR1 is SGHAT and CDR2 FQNNGV. The CDR3 consists of 15 residues. It was with 60 Vbeta and 13 Jbeta primers that the PCR ran. The data were produced by immunoSEQ multiplex PCR, yet TCRdb's version contains in-frame clones alone and is incomplete. The sample records some 130,000 clones, roughly 85% being singletons. This chain links TRBV11-2 with TRBJ1-2; TRBD1 might be the D (5 bases). Sequenced: PBMCs. This receptor was obtained from a man aged 35-49 years in good health and CMV-seropositive. CDR3 in DNA: TGTGCCAGCAGCTTAGGGGAGGGGCTAAACTATGGCTACACCTTC. It is translated as CASSLGEGLNYGYTF.